The 16 T cell receptor beta chains presented below share a single source sample, sequenced in a study of T-cell reconstitution after alpha-beta-depleted transplantation in children (dated by TCRdb to about 2016). Read against the paper, the sample's treatment or condition label means: allogeneic hematopoietic cell transplantation with graft depleted of TCRalphabeta T cells and CD19 B cells. Libraries were made using PCR. The reads were generated on an Illumina HiSeq 2500. TCR library preparation used molecular barcoding, with unique molecular identifiers applied to normalize quantification of the TCRbeta repertoire. The public reads were reprocessed in TCRdb via fastp at Q25 and MiXCR, keeping in-frame beta chains. Merged by CDR3 protein, the rows form single entries marked with the most common genes and DNA. Here the sample has 700,000 to 950,000 distinct CDR3 sequences; roughly 15% occur a single time. Of the sample, approximately 5% is held by the ten largest clones.

This specimen consisted of PBMCs, mostly from graft donor cells, obtained 360 days after TCRalphabeta/CD19-depleted stem cell transplant. These receptor sequences come from a male patient aged 10-17 years who had a stem cell transplant for acute lymphoblastic leukemia, so the T cells may come from the graft donor.

This chain connects TRBV15 to TRBJ1-3; the D gene is possibly TRBD1 (6 bases). Between the trimmed V and J ends, which lost 5 bases and 0 bases, there was a span of 11 bases. In germline, CDR1 is LNHNV, CDR2 YYDKDF (reference sequence). This CDR3 is built from 15 residues. CDR3 DNA: TGTGCCACCAGCCTCCGGACAGTCTCTGGAAACACCATATATTTT. Amino acid sequence: CATSLRTVSGNTIYF.

This clonotype was found many times. The V call is TRBV3-1, the J call TRBJ2-5; D call uncertain. Germline V gene data show CDR1 as LGHDT and CDR2 as YNNKEL (reference sequence). The CDR3 sequence is 12 residues long. Between the trimmed V and J ends, which lost 4 bases and 5 bases, there was a span of 8 bases. The DNA of the CDR3 is TGTGCCAGCAGCCGTCTTCGGGAGACCCAGTACTTC. Translating it yields CASSRLRETQYF.

The V gene is TRBV5-1, the J gene TRBJ2-1, with D maybe TRBD2 (5 bases). CDR1 is SGHRS and CDR2 is YFSETQ in the germline V gene. Deletions cut 1 base from V and 0 bases from J, with 11 bases between. This CDR3 has 16 residues. The CDR3 region has the DNA TGCGCCAGCAGCTTGACCACTAGAAGCTCCTACAATGAGCAGTTCTTC. Translating gives CASSLTTRSSYNEQFF.

The table lists this clonotype with a few counts. The rearrangement uses TRBV12-3 or TRBV12-4 and TRBJ2-1, with TRBD2 identical over 8 bases. Trimming at V came to 6 bases and at J to 9 bases, leaving 10 bases not matched to a gene. The CDR3 is 14 residues long. CDR3 region: CASSPGTRYFEQFF. CDR3 DNA sequence: TGTGCCAGCAGCCCAGGGACTAGGTACTTTGAGCAGTTCTTC.

This sequence joins TRBV11-3 and TRBJ2-5; either TRBD1 or TRBD2 may fit D (5 bases each). This CDR3 has 15 amino acids. V was trimmed by 1 base and J by 0 bases, leaving 9 bases between them. The V gene's germline CDR1 is SGHNT and CDR2 YENEEA. CDR3 coding DNA: TGTGCCAGCAGCTTAGGGGGACGGAACCAAGAGACCCAGTACTTC. This translates into CASSLGGRNQETQYF.

At least ten counts were recorded for this clonotype. J is TRBJ2-3 and V is TRBV7-3, with 7 bases identical to TRBD1. The CDR3 covers 15 residues. J lost 0 bases, V lost 5 bases, and 5 bases had no gene match. Germline lookup yields CDR1 SGHTA and CDR2 FQGTGA. DNA for the CDR3: TGTGCCAGCAGCCGGGACAGCCTTAGCACAGATACGCAGTATTTT. Translated: CASSRDSLSTDTQYF.

The table lists this clonotype with many counts. V and J are TRBV10-3 and TRBJ1-1; a weak D match, TRBD1 (6 bases). The germline gives CDR1 ENHRY, CDR2 SYGVKD. Trimming left V 5 bases short and J 5 bases short, with 18 bases between. The CDR3 has 15 amino acids. The CDR3 DNA reads TGTGCCATCAGTATCAGGGGACTCGGGGAAACTGAAGCTTTCTTT. The encoded protein is CAISIRGLGETEAFF.

There are a few counts of this clonotype. The chain recombines TRBV18 with TRBJ2-3; 14 positions agree with TRBD2. The length of the CDR3 is 16 residues. CDR1 and CDR2 (germline): KGHSH, LQKENI. V dropped 1 base and J dropped 5; count of bases not matched to a gene: 2. The CDR3 region has the DNA TGTGCCAGCTCACCACGGGGACTAGCGGGAGTAGATACGCAGTATTTT. Its protein product is CASSPRGLAGVDTQYF.

In this sample, this clonotype turned up a few times. This sequence joins TRBV12-3 or TRBV12-4 and TRBJ1-6, with 10 positions matching TRBD1. J was trimmed by 8 bases and V by 5 bases; bases with no gene match: 6. The CDR3 spans 15 residues. This chain's CDR3 is CASSAAGQGHSPLHF. The CDR3 bases are TGTGCCAGCAGTGCCGCGGGACAGGGGCATTCACCCCTCCACTTT.

This clonotype has at least ten counts. One end of the junction does not line up with germline, which may come from a read error. The chain has TRBV3-1 and TRBJ2-1; maybe TRBD2 (6 bases). The CDR3 loop spans 22 amino acids. Germline V CDR1 and CDR2: LGHDT, YNNKEL (reference sequence). The CDR3: CASIQARPGETRTINSYNEQFF. CDR3 DNA sequence: TGTGCCAGCATCCAAGCCCGCCCGGGAGAGACACGGACTATCAACTCCTACAATGAGCAGTTCTTC.

Note on this clonotype: A read error may explain this, as a much larger clone is one base away. The chain is built from TRBV27 and TRBJ2-1; D is undetermined. In germline, CDR1 is MNHEY, CDR2 SMNVEV (reference sequence). The V end lost 6 bases, the J end lost 2 bases, and 5 bases lay between the germline ends. There are 12 residues in the CDR3. This chain's CDR3 is CASRQAYNEQFF. The CDR3, as DNA: TGTGCCAGCAGGCAGGCCTACAATGAGCAGTTCTTC.

The genes are TRBV9 and TRBJ2-3; D perhaps matches TRBD2 (6 bases). Germline-derived CDR1 and CDR2 are SGDLS and YYNGEE. The CDR3 contains 14 residues. Trimming shortened V by 3 bases and J by 2 bases, and 10 bases separated the two germline ends. DNA for the CDR3: TGTGCCAGCAGCGAAGCGGGCTACACAGATACGCAGTATTTT. Its translation: CASSEAGYTDTQYF.

This clonotype was seen a few times. The chain combines TRBV19 with TRBJ1-1; TRBD1 matches at 7 bases. Germline values: CDR1 LNHDA, CDR2 SQIVND (reference sequence). The V and J ends lost 5 bases and 4 bases, in that order; junction bases with no gene match: 4. The CDR3 has 13 amino acids. CDR3 loop: CASSRQGATEAFF. CDR3 nucleotide sequence: TGTGCCAGTAGTCGACAGGGAGCCACTGAAGCTTTCTTT.

This clonotype was observed many times. This chain joins TRBV9 and TRBJ2-5; a possible D gene is TRBD2 (5 bases). V lost 0 bases, J lost 2 bases, and 8 bases lay in between. This CDR3 is built from 14 residues. Looked up from germline, CDR1 is SGDLS and CDR2 is YYNGEE. The CDR3 is CASSVGGQQETQYF. For the CDR3, the DNA is TGTGCCAGCAGCGTAGGAGGGCAACAAGAGACCCAGTACTTC.

This clonotype was detected a few times. This chain links TRBV29-1 with TRBJ1-1, with TRBD1 matching 7 bases. Germline trimming cut 5 bases from V and 7 bases from J; bases unmatched to any gene: 13. The CDR3 totals 14 residues. Per the germline V gene, CDR1 is SQVTM and CDR2 is ANQGSEA. The CDR3 sequence: CSVTGAPRGIEAFF. In DNA form, the CDR3 reads TGCAGCGTTACAGGGGCTCCTAGGGGCATTGAAGCTTTCTTT.

This clonotype has a handful of counts. The chain joins TRBV7-3 to TRBJ1-2; 9 bases map to TRBD1. V trimming: 0 bases; J trimming: 4 bases; junction bases outside the gene matches: 6. In germline, CDR1 is SGHTA, CDR2 FQGTGA. The CDR3 runs to 16 residues. The DNA for the CDR3 is TGTGCCAGCAGCTTAACGGCGGACAGGGGAGGCTATGGCTACACCTTC. Its translation is CASSLTADRGGYGYTF.